This T cell receptor beta chain is drawn from a study of Graves' ophthalmopathy and Graves' hyperthyroidism. For repertoire sequencing, the TCR beta CDR3 regions were amplified from RNA transcripts. The workflow started with a first-round RT-PCR run with HTBI primers and then moved on to a second-round multiplex PCR. A single record per CDR3 protein comes from TCRdb applying MiXCR to the multiplex PCR reads. This table holds about 390,000 distinct CDR3 sequences, about a sixth found once. With 6 bases clipped from V and 4 bases from J, the junction kept 6 bases outside the gene matches. Germline lookup yields CDR1 MNHEY and CDR2 SVGEGT. The CDR3 length is 15 residues.

The sequenced sample consisted of peripheral blood. This sequence joins TRBV6-2 or TRBV6-3 and TRBJ2-5, with 12 bases that match TRBD2. This TCR was sampled from an adult woman with stable Graves' hyperthyroidism. CDR3 sequence reads: CASRRLAGAVETQYF. For the CDR3, the DNA is TGTGCCAGCAGACGACTAGCGGGAGCCGTAGAGACCCAGTACTTC.